Below are 24 T cell receptor beta chains sequenced from a single sample in a study of blood T cell repertoires in COVID-19 (dated by TCRdb to 2018 to 2020). Libraries were built with the immunoSEQ multiplex PCR assay. TCRdb mirrors the immuneACCESS table, restricted to in-frame sequences. Some clones are absent from its copies; in checked studies, under half trace to an unresolved V gene, and the reason for the others is unknown. Present in this sample are 100,000 to 130,000 clones, around 90% of which were seen just once. The ten largest make up around 1.2% of the sample. Sequenced: peripheral blood. These receptors originate from a woman between 25 and 40 years old with acute or convalescent COVID-19.

The CDR3 region has the DNA TGTGCCAGCAGCCAAGCCCCGGGGAGGGGCAGTGGCTACACCTTC. Its translation: CASSQAPGRGSGYTF. The chain joins TRBV14 to TRBJ1-2, with D possibly TRBD1 on 5 matching bases. This CDR3 is built from 15 residues. Germline CDR1 reads SGHDN; CDR2 reads FVKESK. With 1 base removed from V and 7 bases from J, the gap between germline ends came to 16 bases.

This rearrangement joins TRBV14 to TRBJ2-2; 9 bases are shared with TRBD2. There are 14 residues in the CDR3. CDR1 and CDR2 from the germline V gene are SGHDN and FVKESK. Losses at the gene ends were 6 bases for V and 4 bases for J; bases not matched to a gene: 3. The CDR3 nucleotides are TGTGCCAGCAGACATAGCGGGGGCACCGGGGAGCTGTTTTTT. Protein product: CASRHSGGTGELFF.

This chain uses TRBV7-2 with TRBJ2-1; D unclear. Trimming removed 1 base at V and 0 bases at J, with 16 bases between. The CDR3 runs 18 residues. The germline V gene has CDR1 SGHTA and CDR2 FQGNSA. CDR3 loop: CASSLDPPGGSSYNEQFF. The DNA for the CDR3 is TGTGCCAGCAGCTTAGACCCCCCTGGCGGAAGCTCCTACAATGAGCAGTTCTTC.

J is TRBJ2-1 and V is TRBV27; 7 nucleotides align to TRBD2. Germline CDR1 is MNHEY and CDR2 is SMNVEV (reference sequence). Germline trimming cut 7 bases from V and 8 bases from J; bases unmatched to any gene: 8. This CDR3 spans 13 amino acids. The CDR3 region is CASNPLRGDEQFF. In DNA form, the CDR3 reads TGTGCCAGCAATCCGCTCCGGGGGGATGAGCAGTTCTTC.

The rearrangement joins TRBV28 to TRBJ1-2; D remains ambiguous. The CDR3 covers 16 residues. The germline V gene encodes CDR1 MDHEN and CDR2 SYDVKM. The V end was cut by 8 bases, the J end by 4 bases, with 23 bases between. In nucleotides, the CDR3 is TGTGCCAGCTACCCAGGAAGTTTAACTACTAGCTATGGCTACACCTTC. It translates to CASYPGSLTTSYGYTF.

The chain is built from TRBV7-2 and TRBJ2-7; 10 bases match TRBD1. The V gene end was trimmed by 6 bases and the J gene end by 5 bases; junction bases not matched to a gene: 4. The CDR3 runs to 13 residues. Per germline, CDR1 SGHTA and CDR2 FQGNSA. CDR3 sequence reads: CASRRTGGNEQYF. In DNA, the CDR3 is TGTGCCAGCAGAAGGACAGGGGGAAACGAGCAGTACTTC.

The V and J genes are TRBV28 and TRBJ2-7, with 7 bases aligning to TRBD2. The CDR3 runs to 15 residues. V lost 7 bases and J lost 0; bases outside the gene matches: 9. Germline V gene sequence: CDR1 MDHEN, CDR2 SYDVKM. The CDR3 DNA sequence: TGTGCCAGCAAAAGAACTAGCGCTAACTCCTACGAGCAGTACTTC. Translated: CASKRTSANSYEQYF.

The chain carries TRBV28 and TRBJ1-1, with 8 positions matching TRBD1. Germline trimming cut 8 bases from V and 1 base from J; bases unmatched to any gene: 3. The CDR3 runs 13 residues. Germline CDR1 reads MDHEN; CDR2 reads SYDVKM. The CDR3 sequence: CASLTGANTEAFF. The CDR3 nucleotides are TGTGCCAGCCTGACAGGGGCGAACACTGAAGCTTTCTTT. The entire variable domain, with the rest obtained from reference TRBV28 and TRBJ1-1, is as follows: DVKVTQSSRYLVKRTGEKVFLECVQDMDHENMFWYRQDPGLGLRLIYFSYDVKMKEKGDIPEGYSVSREKKERFSLILESASTNQTSMYLCASLTGANTEAFFGQGTRLTVV.

The gene calls are TRBV28 and TRBJ1-1; 10 bases are a match to TRBD1. The CDR3 is 17 residues long. Trimming took 6 bases from V and 7 from J; bases not matched to a gene: 17. CDR1 is MDHEN, CDR2 SYDVKM, per germline. In DNA, the CDR3 is TGTGCCAGCAGAGCGACAGGGGGCGATATTCGGCTCGGTGAAGCTTTCTTT. Residues: CASRATGGDIRLGEAFF.

V and J are TRBV2 and TRBJ2-1, with a tentative D call TRBD2 (6 bases). Per the germline V gene, CDR1 is SNHLY and CDR2 is FYNNEI. Trimming pared 6 bases from V and 8 bases from J, leaving 20 bases between. The CDR3 consists of 15 residues. CDR3 residues: CASSPDYGEPDEQFF. The CDR3 bases are TGTGCCAGCAGCCCGGACTACGGGGAACCCGATGAGCAGTTCTTC.

The chain has TRBV6-4 and TRBJ2-1, with 14 bases identical to TRBD2. CDR3 length: 15 amino acids. V was pared by 4 bases and J by 8 bases, with 4 bases of the junction left unmatched. Germline V gene data show CDR1 as MRHNA and CDR2 as SNTAGT. The CDR3 coding sequence is TGTGCCAGCAGTGCGACTAGCGGGGGGGCCTATGAGCAGTTCTTC. Its protein product is CASSATSGGAYEQFF.

There are a few counts of this clone. The CDR3 region has the DNA TGTGCCAGCAGGAGCACACTAGCGGGGGCGGCCCAGTACTTC. This encodes CASRSTLAGAAQYF. The chain recombines TRBV11-2 with TRBJ2-5; 11 nucleotides match TRBD2. Germline CDR1 and CDR2: SGHAT and FQNNGV. This CDR3 spans 14 amino acids. Trimming removed 6 bases from V and 9 bases from J; junction bases left unmatched: 9.

This clone was found once. This chain uses TRBV27 with TRBJ2-3; 8 nucleotides align to TRBD2. The CDR3 is made up of 16 amino acids. Looked up from germline, CDR1 is MNHEY and CDR2 is SMNVEV (reference sequence). Unmatched junction bases numbered 6, after V lost 2 bases and J lost 2 bases. CDR3 DNA: TGTGCCAGCAGTTTAACTTTAGCGGGACTCACAGATACGCAGTATTTT. This encodes CASSLTLAGLTDTQYF.

The chain uses TRBV24-1 and TRBJ2-1; 8 nucleotides align to TRBD2. CDR3 length: 19 amino acids. Germline V gene lookup returns CDR1 KGHDR and CDR2 SFDVKD. Germline trimming cut 4 bases from V and 4 bases from J; bases unmatched to any gene: 17. The CDR3 reads CATSDSGLAGRGGYNEQFF. The CDR3, as DNA: TGTGCCACCAGTGACTCCGGCTTAGCGGGGAGGGGGGGTTACAATGAGCAGTTCTTC.

The chain joins TRBV11-2 to TRBJ1-2; 7 bases align to TRBD1. Germline V gene data show CDR1 as SGHAT and CDR2 as FQNNGV. The CDR3 covers 15 residues. Trimming cost V 5 bases and J 0 bases; bases outside gene matches: 6. Written as DNA, the CDR3 is TGTGCCAGCAGCCCCACGGGACAGCCTAACTATGGCTACACCTTC. It is translated as CASSPTGQPNYGYTF.

CDR3 sequence: CATSRDLGLQETQYF. CDR3 nucleotides: TGTGCCACCAGCAGAGATCTAGGATTACAAGAGACCCAGTACTTC. This rearrangement joins TRBV15 to TRBJ2-5; D gene unclear. The CDR3 length is 15 residues. The V and J ends lost 0 bases and 2 bases respectively, with 10 bases between them. Germline CDR1 and CDR2: LNHNV and YYDKDF (reference sequence).

CDR3 in DNA: TGTGCCAGCAGTTGGGGGGTTAATGAAAAACTGTTTTTT. Amino acid sequence: CASSWGVNEKLFF. The chain employs TRBV28 and TRBJ1-4, with D tentatively TRBD1 (5 bases). Germline CDR1 is MDHEN and CDR2 is SYDVKM. CDR3 length: 13 residues. V shed 4 bases and J shed 4 bases, with 7 bases lying between them.

The rearrangement uses TRBV7-2 and TRBJ1-2; possibly TRBD1 for D (5 bases). Trimming removed 1 base from V and 4 bases from J, with 19 bases in between. The CDR3 spans 17 residues. Looked up from germline, CDR1 is SGHTA and CDR2 is FQGNSA. The DNA of the CDR3 is TGTGCCAGCAGCTTAGAAGCAGGGATCACCTATGGCTATGGCTACACCTTC. It codes for CASSLEAGITYGYGYTF. Complete variable domain (other parts from reference TRBV7-2 and TRBJ1-2): GAGVSQSPSNKVTEKGKDVELRCDPISGHTALYWYRQSLGQGLEFLIYFQGNSAPDKSGLPSDRFSAERTGGSVSTLTIQRTQQEDSAVYLCASSLEAGITYGYGYTFGSGTRLTVV.

This clone was seen just once. The CDR3 DNA reads as TGCAGCGTTGTTACGGGCTCTGGAAACACCATATATTTT. As protein: CSVVTGSGNTIYF. V is TRBV29-1 and J is TRBJ1-3; D remains unclear. This CDR3 spans 13 amino acids. In germline, CDR1 is SQVTM, CDR2 ANQGSEA. V gave up 4 bases and J gave up 0 bases, with 7 bases separating them. Full variable domain (rest looked up from reference TRBV29-1 and TRBJ1-3): SAVISQKPSRDICQRGTSLTIQCQVDSQVTMMFWYRQQPGQSLTLIATANQGSEATYESGFVIDKFPISRPNLTFSTLTVSNMSPEDSSIYLCSVVTGSGNTIYFGEGSWLTVV.

The chain links TRBV18 to TRBJ2-2; a possible D gene is TRBD2 (5 bases). V lost 0 bases to trimming and J lost 1 base, with 27 bases between them. The CDR3 totals 22 residues. Germline CDR1 KGHSH, CDR2 LQKENI. The CDR3 loop reads CASSPPFGLLTKIGENTGELFF. As DNA, the CDR3 is TGTGCCAGCTCACCACCGTTCGGACTTCTTACCAAGATCGGGGAGAACACCGGGGAGCTGTTTTTT.

This clone was seen just once. The chain has TRBV28 and TRBJ1-1; maybe TRBD1 (6 bases). This CDR3 region has 14 residues. Trimming removed 7 bases from V and 5 bases from J, with 17 bases in between. Germline V gives CDR1 MDHEN, CDR2 SYDVKM. The CDR3 sequence: CASNSGGPRTEAFF. In DNA, the CDR3 is TGTGCCAGCAACTCGGGGGGCCCAAGAACTGAAGCTTTCTTT. The complete variable domain, with remaining parts taken from reference TRBV28 and TRBJ1-1, reads DVKVTQSSRYLVKRTGEKVFLECVQDMDHENMFWYRQDPGLGLRLIYFSYDVKMKEKGDIPEGYSVSREKKERFSLILESASTNQTSMYLCASNSGGPRTEAFFGQGTRLTVV.

The V call is TRBV29-1, the J call TRBJ1-1; TRBD1 agrees at 8 bases. The CDR3 totals 11 residues. Germline V gene lookup returns CDR1 SQVTM and CDR2 ANQGSEA. The V and J ends lost 7 bases and 5 bases, in that order; junction bases with no gene match: 3. In DNA, the CDR3 is TGCAGCGGCAGGGGGCGAACTGAAGCTTTCTTT. Translated, it gives CSGRGRTEAFF.

The rearrangement links TRBV4-2 to TRBJ2-5, with 9 bases fitting TRBD1. The V segment lost 4 bases and the J segment 2 bases; nucleotides outside the gene matches: 8. Germline assignment: CDR1 LGHNA and CDR2 YNFKEQ. The CDR3 extends over 16 amino acids. The CDR3 reads CASSLGGGTGQETQYF. In DNA form, the CDR3 reads TGTGCCAGCAGCCTTGGGGGTGGGACAGGGCAAGAGACCCAGTACTTC.

The genes are TRBV24-1 and TRBJ2-2, with 7 bases lining up with TRBD2. The CDR3 covers 15 residues. The V segment lost 9 bases and the J segment 4 bases; nucleotides outside the gene matches: 10. CDR1 is KGHDR, CDR2 SFDVKD, per germline. The CDR3 protein is CATGGKRGGTGELFF. The CDR3 bases are TGTGCCACCGGGGGGAAGCGGGGAGGCACCGGGGAGCTGTTTTTT.